This paragraph reports one T cell receptor (beta chain). Its specific antigen is unknown. One base away there is no much larger clone; base qualities are not given. Using the deep immunoSEQ assay, TCR CDR3 regions were amplified from genomic DNA by multiplex PCR. Extracted genomic DNA from each cell subset was distributed evenly across all wells of several immunoSEQ 96-well plates, and each plate was treated as a replicate. Each replicate PCR for sorted subsets received roughly 0.2 ug genomic DNA, equal to 28,000 or so T cell genomes. Purified libraries were quantified with a Qubit 3.0 fluorometer, sized on a Bioanalyzer 2100, and re-quantified with the KAPA Library Quantification kit. Every immunoSEQ 96-well plate was sequenced on a separate single-read 150-cycle Illumina NextSeq 550 flow cell. As for how the authors treated the data: Because the immunoSEQ output held only junctional sequences and lacked quality scores, the filtering could not match the filtering applied to full-length reads. Sequences were annotated with PyIR, a Python wrapper for IgBLAST v1.9, using IMGT germline references to assign V/J genes and CDR3. Reads with weak V/J assignments (E-value above 1e-6), missing CDR3, stop codons, out-of-frame junctions, or ambiguous translated residues were removed. V3J clonotypes were defined as sequences sharing an identical inferred V gene, J gene, and CDR3 amino acid sequence. The percentage overlap between two repertoires was calculated by dividing the number of shared unique clonotypes by the size of the smaller repertoire. Three approaches were used to assess repertoire richness: RTK rarefaction, the Chao1 estimator, and Recon v2.1 estimates of unobserved clonotypes. Generation probabilities were computed with OLGA for all TCRbeta clonotypes obtained by the gDNA method from several donors. Imported from immuneACCESS, the table was reduced by TCRdb to in-frame sequences with V and J called. These copies leave out some clones; in studies compared against another copy, an unresolved V gene accounts for under half, and the cause of the remainder is not known. The DNA gave D and trimming, while V, J and clone size come from that table. This sample comprises over 1.4 million clones, approximately 96% of them detected only once. Clones ranked in the top ten supply about 1% of the sample.

The data belong to a study of shared clonotypes between healthy human individuals (dated by TCRdb to 2020 to 2021). In terms of the full investigation: The cohort comprised a couple of women and a few men aged 18 to 49 years. To estimate repertoire size and how much clonotypes are shared between individuals, the study performed deep sequencing of blood TCR repertoires from roughly five healthy adults. Between about 0.8 and 9 billion PBMCs per donor were obtained by leukapheresis. For each donor, three plates each were used for CD4 naive and CD4 memory, two plates were used for CD8 naive, and one plate was used for CD8 memory. To increase sequencing depth and limit assay-specific biases, different laboratories used diverse techniques to prepare libraries and sequence TCR repertoires. Overall results and qualifications from the work: Even with the large sequencing depth, rarefaction of the sorted-subset datasets indicated that sequencing was incomplete. Naive subsets generally had larger estimated clonotype richness than memory subsets did. Sampling was restricted to blood, and TCR repertoires in tissue are likely to differ from TCR repertoires in blood. Based on pairwise subsampling, the degree of clonotype sharing among donors was expected to be affected by sequencing depth. Because the study included a small number of donors, the genetic and exposure-history diversity represented was limited. Across a few donors, 5% to 6% of naive CD4, approximately 3.5% of naive CD8, approximately 2.5% of memory CD4, and 0.4% of memory CD8 clonotypes were shared. Compared with non-shared clonotypes, clonotypes shared by all four sorted-subset donors had higher generation probabilities.

The donors were healthy, HIV-negative adults who had no recently reported acute infections or vaccinations. Every donor was a Caucasian adult residing in Nashville, Tennessee, USA. CD4+ T cells were enriched through magnetic negative selection, after which naive cells were positively selected on CD45RA and the remaining negative fraction served as the memory subset. Blood was collected by leukapheresis, and PBMCs were isolated by Ficoll-Histopaque density gradient centrifugation and then cryopreserved in liquid nitrogen vapor phase. Analytical flow cytometry was used to check the purity and quantity of every magnetically sorted T cell population. From each sorted fraction, genomic DNA was isolated and quantified by UV absorbance on a Nanodrop 2000c. The CDR3 has 15 amino acids, counting the end cysteine and phenylalanine. Only the CDR3 part of the read is kept: 45 bases, read in frame from the first base. The germline V gene encodes CDR1 SGDLS and CDR2 YYNGEE. V is pared back by 0 bases and J by 8 bases, with 14 bases lying between the germline termini.

Specimen: naive CD4+ T cells sorted from blood. Taken with the paper, the label for cell subset or site translates to: CD45RA+ positively selected. Rearrangement joined TRBV9 to TRBJ1-4; tentative D gene TRBD1, with 5 bases matching. This TCR was recovered from a man aged 25 to 40 in good health. The CDR3 corresponds to CASSVGVPGYEKLFF. The nucleotide sequence is given as TGTGCCAGCAGCGTAGGTGTCCCAGGGTACGAAAAACTGTTTTTT.